The T cell receptor beta chain under discussion was sequenced for a study of blood T cell repertoires in COVID-19. This CDR3 spans 15 amino acids. Trimming pared 1 base from V and 1 base from J, leaving 11 bases between. Looked up from germline, CDR1 is SGHRS and CDR2 is YFSETQ. Source study methods: Reference gene primer amplification gave nucleated cell count estimates. The method was immunoSEQ multiplex PCR; TCRdb's version includes in-frame clones alone and lacks a portion of them. V and J calls and clone size come straight from that table; D and trimming were deduced from the DNA. The sample holds 350,000 to 450,000 clones, around nine tenths seen once.

The TCR originated in a woman in her 30s who had recovered from COVID-19. The sequenced sample was PBMCs or T cells enriched from blood (not recorded which). This sequence joins TRBV5-1 and TRBJ1-1, with D unresolved. The CDR3 here is CASSLYGPPNTEAFF. The CDR3 region has the DNA TGCGCCAGCAGCTTGTATGGGCCCCCGAACACTGAAGCTTTCTTT.